Below are 18 T cell receptor beta chains sequenced from a single sample in a study of tumor-infiltrating lymphocytes in primary liver carcinoma. From unsorted bulk tissue weighing roughly 17-32 mg, DNA and RNA were co-extracted. Constant-region priming of roughly 0.45 ug total RNA yielded TCR beta cDNA. Employing slightly modified ARM-PCR, three nested multiplex PCR rounds were run, and these gave rise to the TCR beta libraries. The first two PCR rounds used TRBV1-TRBV30 forward primers with a C-beta reverse primer, about 10 cycles each. Using its own MiXCR run on the multiplex PCR reads, TCRdb lists one record per CDR3 protein. This sample has about 59,000 distinct CDR3 sequences, with approximately 70% found just once. Sequenced: liver tumor tissue from sampling region 2. Subset in this sample: tumor region T2, inferior pole. All receptors derive from a man aged 35-49 years with primary liver carcinoma and hepatitis B virus infection.

This chain links TRBV28 with TRBJ2-3, with 12 bases fitting TRBD2. V shed 5 bases and J 5 bases; nucleotides not matched to a gene: 8. The CDR3 sequence is 16 residues long. The V gene's germline CDR1 is MDHEN and CDR2 SYDVKM. This CDR3 is CASSPGLAGKVDTQYF. CDR3 DNA: TGTGCCAGCAGTCCTGGACTAGCGGGAAAGGTAGATACGCAGTATTTT.

The chain joins TRBV29-1 to TRBJ1-2; D call uncertain. The germline V and J ends were trimmed by 8 bases and 9 bases, with 16 bases remaining between them. Germline V gives CDR1 SQVTM, CDR2 ANQGSEA. The CDR3 is made up of 11 amino acids. CDR3 residues: CSIVFGNSYTF. CDR3 DNA sequence: TGCAGCATTGTCTTCGGGAATAGCTACACCTTC. The entire variable domain, with the rest obtained from reference TRBV29-1 and TRBJ1-2, is as follows: SAVISQKPSRDICQRGTSLTIQCQVDSQVTMMFWYRQQPGQSLTLIATANQGSEATYESGFVIDKFPISRPNLTFSTLTVSNMSPEDSSIYLCSIVFGNSYTFGSGTRLTVV.

As concerns this clonotype: At one of its ends the junction is not consistent with the germline gene, which may arise from a read error. CDR3 DNA: TGCAGCGTTTCCGGGACTAACGGATTCACAGATAGGCAGTACTTT. Translation gives CSVSGTNGFTDRQYF. The rearrangement uses TRBV29-1 and TRBJ2-3, with TRBD2 matching 7 bases. Looked up from germline, CDR1 is SQVTM and CDR2 is ANQGSEA. This CDR3 has 15 residues.

This clonotype was observed a single time. It is likely a read error, because the conserved phenylalanine at the end of the CDR3 is missing. The rearrangement joins TRBV10-3 to TRBJ1-2, with D unresolved. V was cut by 0 bases and J by 8 bases, with 16 bases left in between. The CDR3 runs 15 residues. Germline V CDR1 and CDR2: ENHRY, SYGVKD. The CDR3 DNA sequence: TGTGCCATCAGTGAGTCTCCGGAACGGGGAGGGGGCTACACCTCC. It is translated as CAISESPERGGGYTS.

A remark on this clonotype: A read error is possible here, since a much larger clone lies one base away. The rearrangement uses TRBV28 and TRBJ2-7; 10 nucleotides agree with TRBD2. This CDR3 is 20 amino acids long. Germline V CDR1 and CDR2: MDHEN, SYDVKM. Written as DNA, the CDR3 is TGTGCCAGCAGTGTCCTCTCCCCTGGTAGCGGGAGGCCATACGGCCACGAGCAGTGCTTC. This codes for CASSVLSPGSGRPYGHEQCF. Full variable domain (outside the CDR3, taken from reference TRBV28 and TRBJ2-7): DVKVTQSSRYLVKRTGEKVFLECVQDMDHENMFWYRQDPGLGLRLIYFSYDVKMKEKGDIPEGYSVSREKKERFSLILESASTNQTSMYLCASSVLSPGSGRPYGHEQCFGPGTRLTVT.

The CDR3 coding sequence is TGTGCCAGCAGTGAAGCCAAGGATAACACCATATATTTT. This encodes CASSEAKDNTIYF. The rearrangement links TRBV6-1 to TRBJ1-3; D is undetermined. Germline CDR1 and CDR2: MNHNS and SASEGT. The CDR3 is 13 amino acids. V dropped 0 bases and J dropped 7 bases, with 7 bases sitting between them.

In its sample, this clonotype was seen a few times. At one of its ends the junction is not consistent with the germline gene, which may arise from a read error. The chain links TRBV5-5 to TRBJ2-1; TRBD1 aligns across 8 bases. The CDR3 has 18 residues. Germline values: CDR1 SGHKS, CDR2 YYEKEE (reference sequence). Here the CDR3 reads CASILYMLVGQGSNEQFF. CDR3 coding DNA: TGTGCCAGCATCTTGTACATGTTGGTAGGACAGGGTAGCAATGAGCAGTTCTTC.

Regarding this clonotype: One junction end disagrees with the germline gene, perhaps due to a read error. The gene calls are TRBV6-1 and TRBJ2-1; TRBD2 might be the D (6 bases). The CDR3 extends over 14 amino acids. The germline gives CDR1 MNHNS, CDR2 SASEGT. The DNA for the CDR3 is TGTGCCAACAGTGAACCGGGACTGAACAATGAGCAGTTCTTC. It is translated as CANSEPGLNNEQFF.

A word on this clonotype: This is likely a read error, given that the CDR3 carries no conserved phenylalanine or tryptophan at its end. The gene calls are TRBV20-1 and TRBJ1-6; TRBD1 agrees at 11 bases. Germline assignment: CDR1 DFQATT and CDR2 SNEGSKA (reference sequence). V was pared by 1 base and J by 8 bases, with 10 bases of the junction left unmatched. The CDR3 loop spans 17 amino acids. This CDR3 is CSARVLGDRGFDSPLHC. The CDR3 bases are TGCAGTGCTAGAGTCCTCGGGGACAGGGGGTTTGATTCACCCCTCCACTGT.

About this clonotype itself: One end of the junction varies from germline; a read error may be responsible. The CDR3 sequence: CAISSNPQGVETQYF. As DNA, the CDR3 is TGTGCCATCAGCTCAAACCCACAGGGGGTAGAGACCCAGTACTTC. The chain uses TRBV7-8 and TRBJ2-5, with 8 bases lining up with TRBD1. Germline V lookup: CDR1 SGHVS, CDR2 FQNEAQ. This CDR3 spans 15 amino acids.

V and J are TRBV12-3 or TRBV12-4 and TRBJ2-5; 8 nucleotides agree with TRBD2. The CDR3 has 15 amino acids. The V and J ends lost 4 bases and 4 bases, in that order; junction bases with no gene match: 8. CDR3 nucleotide sequence: TGTGCCAGCAGTTACTTCGGACGGGAGGGAGAGACCCAGTACTTC. Protein sequence: CASSYFGREGETQYF.

Concerning this clonotype itself: At one boundary the junction diverges from the germline segment, which might be a read error. The rearrangement joins TRBV11-2 to TRBJ2-5; tentatively, D is TRBD2 (6 bases). Germline CDR1 and CDR2: SGHAT and FQNNGV. The CDR3 is 16 residues long. The CDR3 DNA follows: TGTGCCAGCAGTCAAACTCGTGGCGCGGGGAAAGAGACCCAGTATTTC. This sequence encodes CASSQTRGAGKETQYF.

This clonotype was seen more than once but under ten times. The V call is TRBV11-2, the J call TRBJ2-3; D is uncertain. Trimming shortened V by 5 bases and J by 2 bases, and 5 bases separated the two germline ends. The CDR3 contains 12 residues. CDR1 is SGHAT, CDR2 FQNNGV, per germline. DNA of the CDR3: TGTGCCAGCAGCAAATCCACAGATACGCAGTATTTT. Residues: CASSKSTDTQYF.

Points on this clonotype: The junction shows a germline mismatch at one end, possibly a read error. This chain connects TRBV11-1 to TRBJ2-3; 14 bases line up with TRBD2. Germline V CDR1 and CDR2: SGHAT, FQDESV (reference sequence). The CDR3 consists of 15 residues. CDR3 sequence (DNA): TGTGCCAGCAACTCCGGGACTAGCGGGAGCAATGCGCATTATTTT. Translating it yields CASNSGTSGSNAHYF.

The chain uses TRBV12-3 or TRBV12-4 and TRBJ1-3; D gene uncertain. The CDR3 extends over 20 amino acids. Trimming shortened V by 6 bases and J by 3 bases, and 30 bases separated the two germline ends. The DNA for the CDR3 is TGTGCCAGCAGCCCTAGGGTCGAGGTAGGGATCTTAGTGGGTGGAAACACCATATATTTT. It encodes CASSPRVEVGILVGGNTIYF.

This clonotype has ten or more counts. The chain couples TRBV4-2 to TRBJ2-2, with TRBD2 matching over 13 bases. J gave up 3 bases and V 2 bases, and 12 bases lay outside the gene matches. CDR1 is LGHNA, CDR2 YNFKEQ, per germline. This CDR3 is built from 20 residues. The CDR3 is CASSQKRTSGSRWDTGELFF. The DNA for the CDR3 is TGTGCCAGCAGCCAAAAGAGGACTAGCGGGAGTCGGTGGGACACCGGGGAGCTGTTTTTT.

This clonotype was seen just once. A junction boundary mismatches the germline segment, possibly from a read error. This CDR3 is CASSQDSRDWSEAFF. For the CDR3, the DNA is TGTGCCAGCAGTCAAGATTCCCGGGACTGGTCGGAAGCTTTCTTT. V gene TRBV14 combines with J gene TRBJ1-1, with a tentative D call TRBD1 (5 bases). This CDR3 comprises 15 residues. CDR1 SGHDN and CDR2 FVKESK come from the germline V gene.

This clonotype was picked up one time. A much larger clone lies a single base off, so this may be a read error. The chain couples TRBV7-8 to TRBJ2-3; 15 positions agree with TRBD2. V was pared by 4 bases and J by 8 bases, with 7 bases of the junction left unmatched. Germline V gene data show CDR1 as SGHVS and CDR2 as FQNEAQ. The CDR3 extends over 16 amino acids. CDR3 amino acids: CASSSLGTSGRSTQYF. CDR3 nucleotide sequence: TGTGCCAGCAGCTCCCTCGGGACTAGCGGGAGGAGTACGCAGTATTTT.